Detailed here is one TCR beta chain. As yet, its antigen is unknown. The entry originates in a study of shared clonotypes between healthy human individuals. Across the whole study: The study drew on a couple of women and a few men aged 18 to 49 as donors.

Profiled with immunoSEQ multiplex PCR; TCRdb holds only in-frame clones, not every one. Among 2 million to 2.5 million clones, about nine tenths were seen once, and the ten largest hold around 0.38%. Germline assignment: CDR1 SEHNR and CDR2 FQNEAQ (reference sequence). V was clipped by 6 bases and J by 6 bases; unmatched bases: 7. The CDR3 has 14 residues. Study conclusions and caveats: Larger estimated richness was generally seen in naive subsets than in memory subsets.

The rearrangement links TRBV7-9 to TRBJ2-1, with 8 bases identical to TRBD2. The sequenced material came from naive CD4+ T cells from PBMCs. Subset denoted: CD45RA+ positively selected. The sequence derives from a man between 18 and 29 years old in good health. Some clones in this sample may be carry-over from other donors' samples. Here the CDR3 reads CASSREGRSNEQFF. As DNA, the CDR3 is TGTGCCAGCAGTCGGGAGGGCAGGAGCAATGAGCAGTTCTTC.